This T cell receptor beta chain is from a study of CD8 T cells in ankylosing spondylitis. This clonotype was counted between two and nine times. The CDR3 is 15 residues long. The germline gives CDR1 KGHSH, CDR2 LQKENI. The trim removed 5 bases at V and 2 bases at J, leaving 3 bases unmatched. Each CDR3 protein is one row after TCRdb ran MiXCR on the 5' RACE reads. Here the sample spans more than 150,000 distinct CDR3 sequences, roughly 13% being singletons. The clonotype was recovered from a female donor with ankylosing spondylitis or in good health (not recorded which). The V call is TRBV18, the J call TRBJ2-6; 7 nucleotides agree with TRBD1. Sequencing used blood, either unsorted or a sorted T cell fraction (not recorded which). The CDR3 region has the DNA TGTGCCAGCTCAAGGGGGCTAACTGGGGCCAACGTCCTGACTTTC. Translated: CASSRGLTGANVLTF.